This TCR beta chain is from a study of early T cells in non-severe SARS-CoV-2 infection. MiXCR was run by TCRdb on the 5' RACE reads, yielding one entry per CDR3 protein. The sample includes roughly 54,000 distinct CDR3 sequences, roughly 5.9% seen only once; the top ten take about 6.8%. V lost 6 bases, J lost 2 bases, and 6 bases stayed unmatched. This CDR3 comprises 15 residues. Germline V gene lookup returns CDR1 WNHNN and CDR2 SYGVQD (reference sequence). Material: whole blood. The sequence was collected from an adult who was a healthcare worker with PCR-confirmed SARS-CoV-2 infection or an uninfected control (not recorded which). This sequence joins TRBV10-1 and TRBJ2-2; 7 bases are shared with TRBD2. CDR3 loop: CASRASGPNTGELFF. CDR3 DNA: TGCGCCAGCAGGGCTAGCGGACCAAACACCGGGGAGCTGTTTTTT.